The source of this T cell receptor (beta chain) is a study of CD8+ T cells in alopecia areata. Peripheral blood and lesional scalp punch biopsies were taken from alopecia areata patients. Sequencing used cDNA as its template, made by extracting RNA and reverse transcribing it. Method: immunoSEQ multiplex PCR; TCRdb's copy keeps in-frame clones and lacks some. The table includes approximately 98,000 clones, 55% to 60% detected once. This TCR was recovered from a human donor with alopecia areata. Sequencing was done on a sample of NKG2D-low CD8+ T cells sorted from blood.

The CDR3 DNA sequence: TGTGCCAGCAGCTTAGGGGGAAGTGGGAGTGAGCAGTACTTC. Translation: CASSLGGSGSEQYF. The chain uses TRBV5-6 and TRBJ2-7, with D possibly matching TRBD1 (6 bases). Germline V lookup: CDR1 SGHDT, CDR2 YYEEEE. Trimming cost V 2 bases and J 7 bases, with 16 bases left between them. The CDR3 has 14 amino acids.